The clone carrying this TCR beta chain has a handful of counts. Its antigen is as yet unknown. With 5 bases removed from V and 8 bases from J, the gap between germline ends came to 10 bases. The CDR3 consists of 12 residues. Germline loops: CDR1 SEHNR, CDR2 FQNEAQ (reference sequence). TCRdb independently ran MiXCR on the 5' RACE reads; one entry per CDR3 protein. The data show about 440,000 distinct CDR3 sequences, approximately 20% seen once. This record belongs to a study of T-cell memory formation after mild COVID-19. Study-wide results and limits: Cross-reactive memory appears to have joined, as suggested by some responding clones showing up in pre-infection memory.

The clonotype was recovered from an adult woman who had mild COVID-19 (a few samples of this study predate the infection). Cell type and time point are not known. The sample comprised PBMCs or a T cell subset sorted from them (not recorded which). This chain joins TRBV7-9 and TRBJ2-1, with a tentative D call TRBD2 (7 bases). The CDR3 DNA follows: TGTGCCAGCAGCGGGGGGGCCGATGAGCAGTTCTTC. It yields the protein CASSGGADEQFF.